The subject of this entry is one T cell receptor beta chain. V lost 6 bases to trimming and J lost 6 bases; unmatched junction nucleotides: 2. Germline assignment: CDR1 MNHEY and CDR2 SVGAGI. The CDR3 is 12 amino acids. TCRdb's table, derived via immunoSEQ multiplex PCR, lists solely in-frame clones and lacks some. Of around 430,000 clones in the sample, approximately 87% were seen once. The data were taken from a study of blood T cell repertoires in COVID-19. Which cohort a participant joined came from the clinical history participants gave. This sequence joins TRBV6-5 and TRBJ1-5; 7 bases fit TRBD1. Sequenced material: PBMCs or T cells enriched from blood (not recorded which). The TCR was taken from a woman aged 50 to 65 who had recovered from COVID-19. The CDR3 is CASSNRGQPQHF. Written as DNA, the CDR3 is TGTGCCAGCAGCAACAGGGGTCAGCCCCAGCATTTT.